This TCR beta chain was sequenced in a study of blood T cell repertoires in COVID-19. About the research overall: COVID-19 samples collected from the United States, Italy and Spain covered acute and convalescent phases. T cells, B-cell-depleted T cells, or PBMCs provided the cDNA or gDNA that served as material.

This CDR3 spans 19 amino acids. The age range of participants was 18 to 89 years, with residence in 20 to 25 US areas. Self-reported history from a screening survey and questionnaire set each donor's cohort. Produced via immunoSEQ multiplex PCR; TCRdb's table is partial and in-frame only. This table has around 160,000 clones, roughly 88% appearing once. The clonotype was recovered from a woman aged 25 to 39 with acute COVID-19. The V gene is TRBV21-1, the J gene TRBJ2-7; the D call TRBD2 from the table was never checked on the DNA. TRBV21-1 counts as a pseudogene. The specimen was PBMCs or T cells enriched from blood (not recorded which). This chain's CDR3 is CASSKWGLAGVLSSYEQYF. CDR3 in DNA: TGTGCCAGCAGCAAATGGGGACTAGCGGGAGTATTGAGCTCCTACGAGCAGTACTTC.